The present T cell receptor beta chain was sequenced within a study of T-cell reconstitution after alpha-beta-depleted transplantation in children. Unique molecular identifiers were incorporated into the prepared TCRbeta library. TCRdb analysed the PCR reads with MiXCR anew, one entry per CDR3 protein. The profile shows about 540,000 distinct CDR3 sequences, about 18% of them singletons. Comments on this clonotype: A read error may produce the germline difference seen at one junction end.

The receptor comes from a human donor who donated a stem cell graft to a child with acute lymphoblastic leukemia. This sample comprised PBMCs from the stem cell graft donor, obtained from the stem cell graft.

In nucleotides, the CDR3 is TGCGCCAGCAGCTGGGACCGGGGCTCCAATAATTCACCCCTCCACTTT. It specifies CASSWDRGSNNSPLHF. This chain links TRBV5-1 with TRBJ1-6; perhaps TRBD1 as D (5 bases). Germline V CDR1 and CDR2: SGHRS, YFSETQ. This CDR3 contains 16 residues.